The rows below give T cell receptor beta chains drawn from one sample of a study of blood T cell repertoires in COVID-19. Method: immunoSEQ multiplex PCR; TCRdb's copy keeps in-frame clones and lacks some. Of roughly 190,000 clones in the sample, 75% to 90% were seen once. Sample: peripheral blood. These receptors were taken from a woman aged 55-70 years with acute or convalescent COVID-19. Each CDR3 is given with its conserved first and last residue. D genes are given only for firm matches. A clone size is listed for some rows: how often the clone was seen (once, few, many), or a class if it is expanded.

cdr3_length,d_call,v_call,j_call,clone_size,cdr3_aa,cdr3_nt
13,.,TRBV30,TRBJ2-5,.,CAWSSVHHATQYF,TGTGCCTGGAGTAGCGTGCATCATGCGACCCAGTACTTC
17,.,TRBV3-1/TRBV3-2,TRBJ2-1,.,CASSQDLATNDYNEQFF,TGTGCCAGCAGCCAAGACCTAGCTACAAACGACTACAATGAGCAGTTCTTC
12,.,TRBV10-3,TRBJ1-2,.,CAITQDNYGYTF,TGTGCCATCACCCAGGATAACTATGGCTACACCTTC
11,.,TRBV20-1,TRBJ1-5,.,CSARTGEPQHF,TGCAGTGCTAGGACGGGGGAGCCCCAGCATTTT
15,TRBD2,TRBV3-1/TRBV3-2,TRBJ2-1,.,CASSLTSGSYNEQFF,TGTGCCAGCAGCCTAACTAGCGGGAGCTACAATGAGCAGTTCTTC
15,TRBD1,TRBV5-1,TRBJ2-7,.,CASSLGQGLTYEQYF,TGCGCCAGCAGCTTGGGACAGGGCTTAACCTACGAGCAGTACTTC
15,TRBD2,TRBV2,TRBJ2-1,.,CASFSVTSGRREQFF,TGTGCCAGCTTCTCAGTCACTAGCGGGAGGCGCGAGCAGTTCTTC
14,TRBD1,TRBV29-1,TRBJ2-7,.,CSVSQGQGMNEQYF,TGCAGCGTATCCCAGGGACAGGGGATGAACGAGCAGTACTTC
14,TRBD1,TRBV7-9,TRBJ1-4,.,CASSLAGGFEKLFF,TGTGCCAGCAGCTTAGCAGGGGGCTTTGAAAAACTGTTTTTT
19,.,TRBV27,TRBJ2-7,.,CASSFVARGREAQPYEQYF,TGTGCCAGCAGTTTCGTTGCGAGGGGGCGGGAGGCCCAACCCTACGAGCAGTACTTC
12,.,TRBV6-5,TRBJ1-3,.,CASSWAGNTIYF,TGTGCCAGCAGCTGGGCGGGAAACACCATATATTTT
16,TRBD2,TRBV11-1,TRBJ2-5,.,CASSKGTSGSQETQYF,TGTGCCAGCAGCAAAGGGACTAGCGGAAGCCAAGAGACCCAGTACTTC
18,TRBD2,TRBV24-1,TRBJ2-1,few,CATSEPLGTSGRGARQFF,TGTGCCACCAGTGAACCACTTGGGACTAGCGGGAGGGGAGCCCGGCAGTTCTTC
10,.,TRBV20-1,TRBJ1-2,.,CSAYPLGSTF,TGCAGTGCTTACCCACTCGGGTCCACCTTC
14,.,TRBV25-1,TRBJ1-5,.,CASSEWGDNQPQHF,TGTGCCAGCAGTGAATGGGGGGACAATCAGCCCCAGCATTTT
15,TRBD2,TRBV11-2,TRBJ2-3,.,CASSLAGGPADTQYF,TGTGCCAGCAGCTTAGCGGGAGGGCCGGCAGATACGCAGTATTTT
15,TRBD2,TRBV9,TRBJ2-1,many,CASSVGGLPSNEQFF,TGTGCCAGCAGCGTCGGGGGACTACCCTCCAATGAGCAGTTCTTC
16,TRBD2,TRBV4-2,TRBJ2-3,.,CASSPGILAGEDTQYF,TGTGCCAGCAGCCCGGGGATACTAGCGGGAGAAGATACGCAGTATTTT
14,.,TRBV3-1/TRBV3-2,TRBJ2-1,.,CASSHGGRGNEQFF,TGTGCCAGCAGCCATGGGGGGAGAGGGAATGAGCAGTTCTTC
14,TRBD2,TRBV6-2/TRBV6-3,TRBJ2-1,.,CASSRGLTYNEQFF,TGTGCCAGCAGTAGGGGACTAACCTACAATGAGCAGTTCTTC
14,.,TRBV6-1,TRBJ2-5,.,CASSDGQGRETQYF,TGTGCCAGCAGTGATGGGCAGGGTAGAGAGACCCAGTACTTC
16,TRBD2,TRBV7-9,TRBJ2-2,.,CASTRGLAGVTGELFF,TGTGCCAGCACCAGGGGACTAGCGGGAGTCACCGGGGAGCTGTTTTTT
15,TRBD2,TRBV19,TRBJ2-1,.,CASSSSGGSYNEQFF,TGTGCCAGTAGTTCTAGCGGGGGATCCTACAATGAGCAGTTCTTC
16,TRBD2,TRBV6-1,TRBJ2-2,once,CASSESLAVNTGELFF,TGTGCCAGCAGTGAAAGCCTAGCGGTAAACACCGGGGAGCTGTTTTTT
12,.,TRBV12-3/TRBV12-4,TRBJ1-5,once,CASSGQNQPQHF,TGTGCCAGCAGCGGACAGAATCAGCCCCAGCATTTT
15,.,TRBV5-1,TRBJ2-5,.,CASSLFQGYQETQYF,TGCGCCAGCAGCTTGTTTCAGGGCTACCAAGAGACCCAGTACTTC
17,TRBD1,TRBV13,TRBJ2-3,.,CASSLGPGQGAADTQYF,TGTGCCAGCAGCTTGGGACCGGGACAGGGGGCTGCAGATACGCAGTATTTT
16,TRBD2,TRBV30,TRBJ2-1,.,CAWSMPTSGFYNEQFF,TGTGCCTGGAGTATGCCCACTAGCGGGTTTTACAATGAGCAGTTCTTC
15,TRBD1,TRBV2,TRBJ2-2,.,CASSGDRGNTGELFF,TGTGCCAGCAGTGGGGACAGGGGGAACACCGGGGAGCTGTTTTTT
15,TRBD1,TRBV28,TRBJ2-1,.,CASSSPLGQHNEQFF,TGTGCCAGCAGTTCGCCCCTGGGACAGCACAATGAGCAGTTCTTC
14,TRBD1,TRBV18,TRBJ2-1,.,CASSPRTGEDEQFF,TGTGCCAGCTCACCCAGGACAGGGGAGGATGAGCAGTTCTTC
14,TRBD2,TRBV7-3,TRBJ2-3,.,CASSAGLAGDTQYF,TGTGCCAGCAGCGCGGGACTAGCGGGAGATACGCAGTATTTT
16,.,TRBV5-3,TRBJ1-3,.,CARSLQGDPSGNTIYF,TGTGCCAGAAGCCTACAGGGAGACCCCTCTGGAAACACCATATATTTT
12,TRBD2,TRBV29-1,TRBJ2-5,once,CSVAGGPETQYF,TGCAGCGTAGCGGGAGGGCCAGAGACCCAGTACTTC
12,.,TRBV30,TRBJ1-1,.,CAWREGGTEAFF,TGTGCCTGGAGAGAGGGAGGCACTGAAGCTTTCTTT
15,TRBD1,TRBV11-3,TRBJ2-1,.,CASSLGGQGWNEQFF,TGTGCCAGCAGCTTAGGGGGACAGGGGTGGAATGAGCAGTTCTTC
17,.,TRBV7-2,TRBJ2-5,.,CASTSQTGSFRWETQYF,TGTGCCAGCACCTCCCAAACCGGGAGCTTTAGGTGGGAGACCCAGTACTTC
13,TRBD1,TRBV23-1,TRBJ1-1,.,CASHLTGPAEAFF,TGCGCCAGCCACCTGACAGGGCCAGCTGAAGCTTTCTTT
13,TRBD2,TRBV5-1,TRBJ2-1,.,CASATSGRWEQFF,TGCGCCAGTGCGACTAGCGGGAGGTGGGAGCAGTTCTTC
12,.,TRBV6-5,TRBJ2-2,.,CASNSDTGELFF,TGTGCCAGCAACAGTGACACCGGGGAGCTGTTTTTT
14,.,TRBV18,TRBJ1-1,.,CASSPTREDTEAFF,TGTGCCAGCTCACCGACACGGGAGGACACTGAAGCTTTCTTT
15,TRBD1,TRBV6-5,TRBJ1-2,.,CASREGDRGYYGYTF,TGTGCCAGCAGAGAGGGGGACAGGGGTTACTATGGCTACACCTTC
16,.,TRBV27,TRBJ2-1,.,CASSLIRQGNYNEQFF,TGTGCCAGCAGTTTAATCCGGCAGGGAAACTACAATGAGCAGTTCTTC
15,TRBD1,TRBV5-6,TRBJ1-4,few,CASSPFGRGSEKLFF,TGTGCCAGCAGCCCCTTTGGCAGGGGGTCTGAAAAACTGTTTTTT
13,TRBD1,TRBV10-1,TRBJ1-1,.,CASSQISDRGTFF,TGCGCCAGCAGTCAGATATCGGACAGGGGGACTTTCTTT
17,TRBD2,TRBV10-3,TRBJ2-3,.,CAISDGASGRGGDTQYF,TGTGCCATCAGTGACGGGGCGAGCGGGAGAGGTGGAGATACGCAGTATTTT